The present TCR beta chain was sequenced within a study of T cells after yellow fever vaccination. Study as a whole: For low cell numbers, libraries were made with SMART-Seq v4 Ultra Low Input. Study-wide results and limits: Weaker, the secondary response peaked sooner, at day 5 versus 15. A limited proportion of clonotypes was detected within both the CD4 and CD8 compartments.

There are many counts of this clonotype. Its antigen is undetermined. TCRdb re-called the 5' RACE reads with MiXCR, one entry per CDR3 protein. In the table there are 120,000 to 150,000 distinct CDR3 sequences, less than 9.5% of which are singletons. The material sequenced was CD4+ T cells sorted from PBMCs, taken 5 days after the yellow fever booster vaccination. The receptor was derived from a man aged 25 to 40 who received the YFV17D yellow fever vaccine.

The CDR3 region has the DNA TGTGCCAGCAGGGCGAGCGGCCAAGAGACCCAGTACTTC. Protein: CASRASGQETQYF. V usage is TRBV6-2 or TRBV6-3 and J usage is TRBJ2-5; possibly TRBD2 for D (5 bases). Deletions cut 6 bases from V and 1 base from J, with 9 bases between. The germline V gene encodes CDR1 MNHEY and CDR2 SVGEGT. The CDR3 has 13 residues.